These T cell receptor beta chains were read from a single sample in a study of T cells in Graves' hyperthyroidism and ophthalmopathy. TCRdb called the multiplex PCR reads again in MiXCR, with one record for every CDR3 protein. This table holds about 350,000 distinct CDR3 sequences, 13% to 15% found once. The specimen sequenced was blood. The receptor set was obtained from a woman aged 55-75 years with Graves' ophthalmopathy. CDR3s include the opening cysteine and the closing phenylalanine or tryptophan. Fields, in order: clone size, V gene, D gene, J gene, CDR3 DNA, CDR3 protein. A D gene is named only where the DNA matches it firmly. The size field is filled for only some rows; it gives once, few, many or a size class.

clone_size: many
v_call: TRBV29-1
d_call: TRBD2
j_call: TRBJ2-1
cdr3_nt: TGCAGCGTTGTCTTGCGGGAGGTCCTCTACAATGAGCAGTTCTTC
cdr3_aa: CSVVLREVLYNEQFF

clone_size: .
v_call: TRBV19
d_call: .
j_call: TRBJ2-7
cdr3_nt: TGTGCCAGTAGTATGCAGGGGAGTACCTACGAGCAGTACTTC
cdr3_aa: CASSMQGSTYEQYF

clone_size: .
v_call: TRBV20-1
d_call: .
j_call: TRBJ2-5
cdr3_nt: TGCAGTGCTATTCCCGTGGCCTGGGAGACCCAGTACTTC
cdr3_aa: CSAIPVAWETQYF

clone_size: few
v_call: TRBV7-3
d_call: TRBD2
j_call: TRBJ2-5
cdr3_nt: TGTGCCAGCAGCTTATTAGGGCGGGCTAGCGGACAAGAGACCCAGTACTTC
cdr3_aa: CASSLLGRASGQETQYF

clone_size: few
v_call: TRBV19
d_call: TRBD1
j_call: TRBJ1-1
cdr3_nt: TGTGCCAGTAGATCCGGACAGGGGGTTAGCACTGAAGCTTTCTTT
cdr3_aa: CASRSGQGVSTEAFF

clone_size: many
v_call: TRBV28
d_call: .
j_call: TRBJ2-4
cdr3_nt: TGTGCCAAGCCCCTGGGCCCCGAATGCGACATGAACATTCAGTACTTC
cdr3_aa: CAKPLGPECDMNIQYF

clone_size: many
v_call: TRBV27
d_call: .
j_call: TRBJ2-7
cdr3_nt: TGTGCCAGCAGTTTCAGGGGGGAGCCTGTCTACGAGCAGTACTTC
cdr3_aa: CASSFRGEPVYEQYF

clone_size: many
v_call: TRBV6-1
d_call: .
j_call: TRBJ2-1
cdr3_nt: TGTGCCAGCACCCAACGCAGGGGTGTCAACAATGAGCAGTTCTTC
cdr3_aa: CASTQRRGVNNEQFF

clone_size: .
v_call: TRBV9
d_call: .
j_call: TRBJ2-3
cdr3_nt: TGTGCCAGCAGCTGGAAGGGTGGGCGCTCAACAGATACGCAGTATTTT
cdr3_aa: CASSWKGGRSTDTQYF

clone_size: many
v_call: TRBV6-1
d_call: .
j_call: TRBJ1-2
cdr3_nt: TGTGCCAGCAGTGAAGAGGGCAGGGATAACTATGGCTACACCTTC
cdr3_aa: CASSEEGRDNYGYTF

clone_size: few
v_call: TRBV9
d_call: .
j_call: TRBJ2-7
cdr3_nt: TGTGCCAGCAGCGTAGCCGGACAGACCTACGAGCAGTACTTC
cdr3_aa: CASSVAGQTYEQYF

clone_size: many
v_call: TRBV20-1
d_call: .
j_call: TRBJ2-4
cdr3_nt: TGCAGTGCCGAAAGATCGGGTTTAAACATTCAGTACTTC
cdr3_aa: CSAERSGLNIQYF

clone_size: many
v_call: TRBV6-1
d_call: .
j_call: TRBJ2-7
cdr3_nt: TGTGCCAGCGGGGGTAGTTCTGACGAGCAGTACTTC
cdr3_aa: CASGGSSDEQYF

clone_size: .
v_call: TRBV28
d_call: TRBD1
j_call: TRBJ1-5
cdr3_nt: TGTGCCAGCAGACCAGGGACAGTTGGCAATCAGCCCCAGCATTTT
cdr3_aa: CASRPGTVGNQPQHF

clone_size: many
v_call: TRBV11-3
d_call: .
j_call: TRBJ2-7
cdr3_nt: TGTGCCAGCAGCTTAGCCCGGTGGGACGGGAGAGACGACGAGCAGTACTTC
cdr3_aa: CASSLARWDGRDDEQYF

clone_size: many
v_call: TRBV24-1
d_call: .
j_call: TRBJ2-3
cdr3_nt: TGTGCCACCAGTGGCCAGGACGGTAGCACAGATACGCAGTATTTT
cdr3_aa: CATSGQDGSTDTQYF

clone_size: many
v_call: TRBV7-2
d_call: TRBD2
j_call: TRBJ2-1
cdr3_nt: TGTGCCAGCAGGCCTACTAGCGAATACAATGAGCAGTTCTTC
cdr3_aa: CASRPTSEYNEQFF

clone_size: many
v_call: TRBV18
d_call: TRBD1
j_call: TRBJ2-5
cdr3_nt: TGTGCCAGCTCACCACCCGGACAGGGTGGGGAGACCCAGTACTTC
cdr3_aa: CASSPPGQGGETQYF

clone_size: .
v_call: TRBV12-3/TRBV12-4
d_call: TRBD1
j_call: TRBJ2-7
cdr3_nt: TGTGCCAGCAGTTTTGGGACAGGGGTGGCCTACGAGCAGTACTTC
cdr3_aa: CASSFGTGVAYEQYF

clone_size: .
v_call: TRBV28
d_call: TRBD1
j_call: TRBJ1-5
cdr3_nt: TGTGCCAGCAGTCTCAGGGGGCTGACAGATACGCAGCATTTT
cdr3_aa: CASSLRGLTDTQHF

clone_size: .
v_call: TRBV7-2
d_call: .
j_call: TRBJ2-3
cdr3_nt: TGTGCCAGCAGCTTAGGGGTCAGGGGGGCTACAGATACGCAGTATTTT
cdr3_aa: CASSLGVRGATDTQYF

clone_size: .
v_call: TRBV12-3/TRBV12-4
d_call: .
j_call: TRBJ1-5
cdr3_nt: TGTGCCAGCAGTAGGGGGAATCAGCCCCAGCATTTT
cdr3_aa: CASSRGNQPQHF

clone_size: once
v_call: TRBV18
d_call: .
j_call: TRBJ1-3
cdr3_nt: TGTGCCAGCTCACCACCGAGCAGGGGCCCTGGAAACACCATATATTTT
cdr3_aa: CASSPPSRGPGNTIYF

clone_size: many
v_call: TRBV11-2
d_call: .
j_call: TRBJ2-5
cdr3_nt: TGTGCCAGCAGCTCTTTAACGGGATCTTTGAGAGAGACCCAGTACTTC
cdr3_aa: CASSSLTGSLRETQYF

clone_size: .
v_call: TRBV20-1
d_call: .
j_call: TRBJ2-1
cdr3_nt: TGCAGTGCTAGTAACCATGAGCAGTTCTTC
cdr3_aa: CSASNHEQFF

clone_size: few
v_call: TRBV12-3/TRBV12-4
d_call: .
j_call: TRBJ2-7
cdr3_nt: TGTGCCAGCAGTTTGGTGCAGCGGGTGCAGTACTTC
cdr3_aa: CASSLVQRVQYF

clone_size: many
v_call: TRBV11-2
d_call: TRBD2
j_call: TRBJ2-5
cdr3_nt: TGTGCCAGCAGCTTAGATACGGGAGGGATGGAGACCCAGTACTTC
cdr3_aa: CASSLDTGGMETQYF

clone_size: .
v_call: TRBV6-2/TRBV6-3
d_call: .
j_call: TRBJ1-3
cdr3_nt: TGTGCCAGCCGGAAATCTGGAAACACCATATATTTT
cdr3_aa: CASRKSGNTIYF

clone_size: .
v_call: TRBV20-1
d_call: .
j_call: TRBJ2-1
cdr3_nt: TGCAGTCCAAGAAGCGGCTTCAATGAGCAGTTCTTC
cdr3_aa: CSPRSGFNEQFF

clone_size: .
v_call: TRBV6-1
d_call: .
j_call: TRBJ2-7
cdr3_nt: TGTGCCAGCAGAAACATGGCCTACGAGCAGTACTTC
cdr3_aa: CASRNMAYEQYF

clone_size: .
v_call: TRBV28
d_call: .
j_call: TRBJ1-2
cdr3_nt: TGTGCCAGCAGTGACCCAGGCTTAGGGGACTATGGCTACACCTTC
cdr3_aa: CASSDPGLGDYGYTF

clone_size: many
v_call: TRBV27
d_call: .
j_call: TRBJ2-3
cdr3_nt: TGTGCCAGCAGTAAGGGGGATACGCAGTATTTT
cdr3_aa: CASSKGDTQYF

clone_size: .
v_call: TRBV11-2
d_call: .
j_call: TRBJ2-1
cdr3_nt: TGTGCCAGCAGCTTAGTATTGAAGGGCAGAAGATACAATGAGCAGTTCTTC
cdr3_aa: CASSLVLKGRRYNEQFF

clone_size: .
v_call: TRBV20-1
d_call: TRBD2
j_call: TRBJ2-2
cdr3_nt: TGCAGTGCCGAGAGACTAGCGGGGGGCGGGGAGCTGTTTTTT
cdr3_aa: CSAERLAGGGELFF

clone_size: many
v_call: TRBV20-1
d_call: TRBD1
j_call: TRBJ2-7
cdr3_nt: TGCAGTGCTCAGAGACAGGGCTACGAGCAGTACTTC
cdr3_aa: CSAQRQGYEQYF

clone_size: many
v_call: TRBV5-1
d_call: .
j_call: TRBJ2-2
cdr3_nt: TGCGCCAGCAGCTTGGAATGGAACACCGGGGAGCTGTTTTTT
cdr3_aa: CASSLEWNTGELFF

clone_size: few
v_call: TRBV3-1
d_call: .
j_call: TRBJ1-6
cdr3_nt: TGTGCCAGCAGCCGGGTCTTCGTAGGGGGAAATTCACCCCTCCACTTT
cdr3_aa: CASSRVFVGGNSPLHF

clone_size: .
v_call: TRBV24-1
d_call: TRBD2
j_call: TRBJ2-3
cdr3_nt: TGTGCCACCAGTAGCGGGAGCATAGATACGCAGTATTTT
cdr3_aa: CATSSGSIDTQYF

clone_size: many
v_call: TRBV15
d_call: .
j_call: TRBJ2-5
cdr3_nt: TGTGCCACCAGCAGAGATCTGGCTAGCCGCTGGGATCAAGAGACCCAGTACTTC
cdr3_aa: CATSRDLASRWDQETQYF

clone_size: many
v_call: TRBV20-1
d_call: TRBD1
j_call: TRBJ2-5
cdr3_nt: TGCAGTACGGAGGGACAGGGGTACCAAGAGACCCAGTACTTC
cdr3_aa: CSTEGQGYQETQYF

clone_size: .
v_call: TRBV19
d_call: TRBD2
j_call: TRBJ2-1
cdr3_nt: TGTGCCAGTAGCCGACCGTTAGCGGGAGATTACAATGAGCAGTTCTTC
cdr3_aa: CASSRPLAGDYNEQFF

clone_size: .
v_call: TRBV12-3/TRBV12-4
d_call: TRBD1
j_call: TRBJ1-5
cdr3_nt: TGTGCCAGCAGTTTATCAGCCAGGGGGAATCAGCCCCAGCATTTT
cdr3_aa: CASSLSARGNQPQHF

clone_size: many
v_call: TRBV24-1
d_call: TRBD1
j_call: TRBJ2-3
cdr3_nt: TGTGCCACCAGTGATGACAGGGCAAACACAGATACGCAGTATTTT
cdr3_aa: CATSDDRANTDTQYF

clone_size: many
v_call: TRBV28
d_call: .
j_call: TRBJ2-2
cdr3_nt: TGTGCCAGCAGTTTAATCTTCGGGGAGCTGTTTTTT
cdr3_aa: CASSLIFGELFF

clone_size: .
v_call: TRBV5-1
d_call: .
j_call: TRBJ2-4
cdr3_nt: TGCGCCAGCAGCTTGAGTAACCCCCGGGACATTCAGTACTTC
cdr3_aa: CASSLSNPRDIQYF

clone_size: few
v_call: TRBV20-1
d_call: .
j_call: TRBJ2-2
cdr3_nt: TGCAGTGCAGAACGGGGGGAGCTGTTTTTT
cdr3_aa: CSAERGELFF

clone_size: .
v_call: TRBV9
d_call: TRBD1
j_call: TRBJ2-7
cdr3_nt: TGTGCCAGCAGCGTAGCTACAGGGGGCGAGCAGTACTTC
cdr3_aa: CASSVATGGEQYF

clone_size: few
v_call: TRBV10-3
d_call: TRBD1
j_call: TRBJ2-5
cdr3_nt: TGTGCCATCAGTGATCACGGGACAGGAGTGGCAGAGACCCAGTACTTC
cdr3_aa: CAISDHGTGVAETQYF

clone_size: many
v_call: TRBV2
d_call: .
j_call: TRBJ1-5
cdr3_nt: TGTGCCAGCAGTGACCCGCTACAGGGTCGCAATCAGCCCCAGCATTTT
cdr3_aa: CASSDPLQGRNQPQHF

clone_size: .
v_call: TRBV3-1
d_call: .
j_call: TRBJ2-1
cdr3_nt: TGTGCCAGCAGCCGCCCTGCGGGCCGGGATGAGCAGTTCTTC
cdr3_aa: CASSRPAGRDEQFF

clone_size: many
v_call: TRBV20-1
d_call: TRBD2
j_call: TRBJ2-3
cdr3_nt: TGCAGTGCTAGACCAATAGCGGGAGTCACAGATACGCAGTATTTT
cdr3_aa: CSARPIAGVTDTQYF

clone_size: many
v_call: TRBV6-1
d_call: TRBD2
j_call: TRBJ2-1
cdr3_nt: TGTGCCAGCAGCACCGGGACTAGCGGGAACCGCCATGAGCAGTTCTTC
cdr3_aa: CASSTGTSGNRHEQFF

clone_size: .
v_call: TRBV19
d_call: .
j_call: TRBJ2-7
cdr3_nt: TGTGCCAGTAGTATCTCAAGACGCTACGAGCAGTACTTC
cdr3_aa: CASSISRRYEQYF

clone_size: many
v_call: TRBV11-2
d_call: TRBD2
j_call: TRBJ2-5
cdr3_nt: TGTGCCAGCAGCTTAGTTCCTAGCGGGAACCAAGAGACCCAGTACTTC
cdr3_aa: CASSLVPSGNQETQYF

clone_size: few
v_call: TRBV28
d_call: TRBD1
j_call: TRBJ2-3
cdr3_nt: TGTGCCAGCAGTCTCCAGGGGGCGCTATCAGATACGCAGTATTTT
cdr3_aa: CASSLQGALSDTQYF

clone_size: many
v_call: TRBV28
d_call: TRBD2
j_call: TRBJ2-3
cdr3_nt: TGTGCCAGCAGTTTGACTAGCGGGAGGTTTTCAGATACGCAGTATTTT
cdr3_aa: CASSLTSGRFSDTQYF

clone_size: .
v_call: TRBV24-1
d_call: TRBD2
j_call: TRBJ2-1
cdr3_nt: TGTGCCACCAGTGAAACCGGGACTAGCGGGAGTCATGAGCAGTTCTTC
cdr3_aa: CATSETGTSGSHEQFF

clone_size: many
v_call: TRBV27
d_call: .
j_call: TRBJ2-1
cdr3_nt: TGTGCCAGCAGTCGACGGTCCGTTGGGGATGAGCAGTTCTTC
cdr3_aa: CASSRRSVGDEQFF